Below, 28 T cell receptor beta chains from the same sample are listed, as sequenced in a study of vaccination effects on CD4 cells after COVID-19. Produced via immunoSEQ multiplex PCR; TCRdb's table is partial and in-frame only. The sample has tens of thousands of clones; approximately 71% are singletons. Sequencing was preceded by expansion of antigen-specific CD4+ T cells with viral peptide pools in the ViraFEST assay. Investigators separated out CD4+ T cells once approximately 9 days of culture had passed. Two-dose BNT162b2 or mRNA-1273 vaccination was given to participants. Antigen specificity for these receptors is unknown. Sequenced here: CD4+ T cells from PBMCs cultured with HCoV-NL63 spike peptides, sampled after COVID-19 vaccination. These receptors were taken from a human donor who received a COVID-19 vaccine.

The CDR3 region is CASSPPSARANYGYTF. CDR3 sequence (DNA): TGTGCCAGCTCACCACCGTCGGCGAGAGCTAACTATGGCTACACCTTC. The chain recombines TRBV18 with TRBJ1-2; D is unclear. Trimming stripped 0 bases from V and 0 bases from J, with 11 bases between. CDR3 length equals 16 residues. Germline V lookup: CDR1 KGHSH, CDR2 LQKENI. Complete variable domain (other parts from reference TRBV18 and TRBJ1-2): NAGVMQNPRHLVRRRGQEARLRCSPMKGHSHVYWYRQLPEEGLKFMVYLQKENIIDESGMPKERFSAEFPKEGPSILRIQQVVRGDSAAYFCASSPPSARANYGYTFGSGTRLTVV.

V is TRBV2 and J is TRBJ1-6; no reliable D call. CDR1 is SNHLY, CDR2 FYNNEI, per germline. V lost 7 bases and J lost 0, with 10 bases in between. The CDR3 loop spans 15 amino acids. The CDR3 loop is CASKQSSSYNSPLHF. The CDR3 DNA reads TGTGCCAGCAAGCAGTCCAGCTCCTATAATTCACCCCTCCACTTT.

The J gene is TRBJ2-1, the V gene TRBV7-9; the D gene could be TRBD1 or TRBD2 (5 bases each). There are 16 residues in the CDR3. Germline V gene sequence: CDR1 SEHNR, CDR2 FQNEAQ (reference sequence). Trimming removed 6 bases from V and 3 bases from J, with 18 bases in between. CDR3 sequence (DNA): TGTGCCAGCAGGCCCATTGGGGGTCTGGTCTACAATGAGCAGTTCTTC. This sequence encodes CASRPIGGLVYNEQFF.

This chain joins TRBV5-6 and TRBJ1-1; D gene uncertain. The length of the CDR3 is 15 residues. Germline V CDR1 and CDR2: SGHDT, YYEEEE. Trimming left V 3 bases short and J 1 base short, with 13 bases between. CDR3 in DNA: TGTGCCAGCAGCTCCTTGACACCCGCGAACACTGAAGCTTTCTTT. Translation: CASSSLTPANTEAFF. Filled out from reference TRBV5-6 and TRBJ1-1, the complete variable domain reads DAGVTQSPTHLIKTRGQQVTLRCSPKSGHDTVSWYQQALGQGPQFIFQYYEEEERQRGNFPDRFSGHQFPNYSSELNVNALLLGDSALYLCASSSLTPANTEAFFGQGTRLTVV.

The V and J genes are TRBV6-5 and TRBJ1-1; D gene unclear. Trimming stripped 8 bases from V and 4 bases from J, with 14 bases between. Germline loops: CDR1 MNHEY, CDR2 SVGAGI. The CDR3 runs 13 residues. The CDR3 region has the DNA TGTGCCAGCCTTAAATGGGAGGGCACTGAAGCTTTCTTT. Translating gives CASLKWEGTEAFF.

The V call is TRBV18, the J call TRBJ2-7, with D tentatively TRBD2 (5 bases). CDR1 KGHSH and CDR2 LQKENI come from the germline V gene. V was shortened by 3 bases and J by 2 bases, with 8 bases between the two germline ends. This CDR3 has 13 amino acids. The CDR3 region has the DNA TGTGCCAGCTCACCCGGGGTCCCCTACGAGCAGTACTTC. Its protein is CASSPGVPYEQYF.

This chain connects TRBV13 to TRBJ1-1; 7 bases agree with TRBD1. The ends lost 3 bases at V and 0 bases at J; junction bases unmatched: 10. The CDR3 runs 17 residues. CDR1 PRHDT and CDR2 FYEKMQ come from the germline V gene (reference sequence). The CDR3 loop reads CASSFRRDRILNTEAFF. The DNA of the CDR3 is TGTGCCAGCAGCTTTCGCCGGGACAGAATCCTGAACACTGAAGCTTTCTTT. The full variable domain, rest sourced from reference TRBV13 and TRBJ1-1, is AAGVIQSPRHLIKEKRETATLKCYPIPRHDTVYWYQQGPGQDPQFLISFYEKMQSDKGSIPDRFSAQQFSDYHSELNMSSLELGDSALYFCASSFRRDRILNTEAFFGQGTRLTVV.

V usage is TRBV6-5 and J usage is TRBJ2-1; TRBD2 matches 7 bases. Germline V gives CDR1 MNHEY, CDR2 SVGAGI. This CDR3 is built from 13 residues. After removal of 5 bases from V and 9 bases from J, the junction contained 7 bases not matched to a gene. CDR3 protein: CASSRVRGSEQFF. In DNA form, the CDR3 reads TGTGCCAGCAGTCGCGTGCGGGGGAGTGAGCAGTTCTTC.

The V call is TRBV3-1 (or the pseudogene TRBV3-2), the J call TRBJ2-7; D may be TRBD1 or TRBD2 (5 bases each). The CDR3 runs to 17 residues. Trimming removed 1 base from V and 4 bases from J, with 20 bases in between. Germline CDR1 LGHDT, CDR2 YNNKEL (reference sequence). DNA of the CDR3: TGTGCCAGCAGCCAAGTCGGTCTCCCCAGGGACGGGTACGAGCAGTACTTC. Translated: CASSQVGLPRDGYEQYF.

The CDR3 sequence: CASSPDSFVLSSGNTIYF. The CDR3 nucleotides are TGTGCCAGCAGCCCGGACAGTTTTGTCCTTTCCTCTGGAAACACCATATATTTT. The J gene is TRBJ1-3, the V gene TRBV5-4; tentatively, D is TRBD1 (6 bases). The CDR3 contains 18 residues. Germline CDR1 reads SGHNT; CDR2 reads YYREEE (reference sequence). Trimming took 4 bases from V and 0 from J, leaving 20 bases between them.

This clone was recorded only once. This chain joins TRBV18 and TRBJ1-6, with D unclear. Deletions cut 3 bases from V and 7 bases from J, with 10 bases between. The CDR3 extends over 14 amino acids. Germline-derived CDR1 and CDR2 are KGHSH and LQKENI. This CDR3 is CASSPSVQNSPLHF. The DNA for the CDR3 is TGTGCCAGCTCACCGAGTGTACAGAATTCACCCCTCCACTTT.

The CDR3 protein is CASRPEAGNEQFF. As DNA, the CDR3 is TGTGCCAGCAGACCTGAAGCGGGTAATGAGCAGTTCTTC. This chain uses TRBV11-3 with TRBJ2-1, with TRBD2 as a possible D gene (6 bases). CDR3 length: 13 amino acids. With 6 bases removed from V and 7 bases from J, the gap between germline ends came to 13 bases. Per germline, CDR1 SGHNT and CDR2 YENEEA.

The chain links TRBV5-1 to TRBJ2-3; 14 bases are a match to TRBD2. Losses at the gene ends were 3 bases for V and 1 base for J; bases not matched to a gene: 4. There are 17 residues in the CDR3. The germline gives CDR1 SGHRS, CDR2 YFSETQ. CDR3 sequence reads: CASSSGLAGVRTDTQYF. CDR3 nucleotide sequence: TGCGCCAGCAGCTCGGGACTAGCGGGGGTTCGCACAGATACGCAGTATTTT.

The rearrangement links TRBV20-1 to TRBJ1-3; D perhaps matches TRBD1 (5 bases). Per the germline V gene, CDR1 is DFQATT and CDR2 is SNEGSKA (reference sequence). The CDR3 extends over 15 amino acids. V was pared by 3 bases and J by 0 bases, with 12 bases between. In DNA, the CDR3 is TGCAGTGCTAGTACAGGCTCCAACTCTGGAAACACCATATATTTT. This codes for CSASTGSNSGNTIYF.

This clone has only a few counts. CDR3 sequence: CASSLGDDTDTQYF. The CDR3 nucleotides read TGTGCCAGCAGCTTAGGGGACGACACAGATACGCAGTATTTT. The chain uses TRBV6-4 and TRBJ2-3; D may correspond to TRBD1 or TRBD2 (5 bases each). V was cut by 6 bases and J by 2 bases, with 12 bases left in between. The V gene's germline CDR1 is MRHNA and CDR2 SNTAGT. The CDR3 sequence is 14 residues long.

The V call is TRBV20-1, the J call TRBJ2-1; the D is unclear. The germline gives CDR1 DFQATT, CDR2 SNEGSKA (reference sequence). The CDR3 has 11 residues. The V and J ends lost 5 bases and 6 bases respectively, with 8 bases between them. This CDR3 reads CSAGRINEQFF. The CDR3 DNA reads as TGCAGTGCTGGCAGGATCAATGAGCAGTTCTTC.

This clone showed up just once. The V call is TRBV11-3, the J call TRBJ2-5; TRBD1 agrees at 10 bases. J gave up 5 bases and V 3 bases, and 12 bases lay outside the gene matches. The CDR3 totals 17 residues. Germline values: CDR1 SGHNT, CDR2 YENEEA. Here the CDR3 reads CASSFGTGTGVSETQYF. In nucleotides, the CDR3 is TGTGCCAGCAGCTTCGGAACCGGGACAGGGGTTAGCGAGACCCAGTACTTC.

The rearrangement joins TRBV29-1 to TRBJ2-3; the match to TRBD2 covers 15 bases. Germline V lookup: CDR1 SQVTM, CDR2 ANQGSEA. Unmatched junction bases numbered 5, after V lost 6 bases and J lost 1 base. The CDR3 has 16 amino acids. CDR3 amino acids: CSVRGLAGGRTDTQYF. CDR3 in DNA: TGCAGCGTCCGAGGACTAGCGGGGGGGCGCACAGATACGCAGTATTTT.

The V call is TRBV11-2, the J call TRBJ2-5; D remains ambiguous. The CDR3 is 12 amino acids. The V gene lost 2 bases and the J gene lost 4 bases, with 5 bases spanning the gap. CDR1 is SGHAT, CDR2 FQNNGV, per germline. The CDR3 spells CASSLIRETQYF. CDR3 coding DNA: TGTGCCAGCAGCTTAATCAGAGAGACCCAGTACTTC.

The chain links TRBV7-9 to TRBJ1-4; 7 positions match TRBD1. With V trimmed by 0 bases and J by 5 bases, 6 bases remained unmatched. CDR3 size: 16 residues. Per the germline V gene, CDR1 is SEHNR and CDR2 is FQNEAQ (reference sequence). The CDR3: CASSLAGGQLNEKLFF. Here the CDR3 DNA reads TGTGCCAGCAGCTTAGCGGGGGGACAGTTGAATGAAAAACTGTTTTTT.

This sequence joins TRBV7-8 and TRBJ1-3, with TRBD1 identical over 7 bases. The germline V gene encodes CDR1 SGHVS and CDR2 FQNEAQ. V gave up 6 bases and J gave up 8 bases; unmatched junction bases: 13. CDR3 length: 15 amino acids. The CDR3: CASSRGPGGDHTIYF. CDR3 bases: TGTGCCAGCAGTCGTGGCCCAGGGGGGGACCACACCATATATTTT. Filled out from reference TRBV7-8 and TRBJ1-3, the complete variable domain reads GAGVSQSPRYKVAKRGQDVALRCDPISGHVSLFWYQQALGQGPEFLTYFQNEAQLDKSGLPSDRFFAERPEGSVSTLKIQRTQQEDSAVYLCASSRGPGGDHTIYFGEGSWLTVV.

The chain links TRBV5-4 to TRBJ1-4, with 9 bases fitting TRBD1. This CDR3 spans 14 amino acids. V was clipped by 4 bases and J by 8 bases; unmatched bases: 6. In germline, CDR1 is SGHNT, CDR2 YYREEE (reference sequence). CDR3 residues: CASSLQGAEEKLFF. The CDR3 DNA follows: TGTGCCAGCAGCCTACAGGGGGCTGAGGAAAAACTGTTTTTT. Looking up the rest from reference TRBV5-4 and TRBJ1-4 gives the full variable domain: ETGVTQSPTHLIKTRGQQVTLRCSSQSGHNTVSWYQQALGQGPQFIFQYYREEENGRGNFPPRFSGLQFPNYSSELNVNALELDDSALYLCASSLQGAEEKLFFGSGTQLSVL.

V usage is TRBV3-1 (or the pseudogene TRBV3-2) and J usage is TRBJ2-7, with D hard to call. The CDR3 runs to 14 residues. From germline, CDR1 is LGHDT and CDR2 YNNKEL (reference sequence). V was clipped by 1 base and J by 1 base, with 8 bases between them. The CDR3 DNA reads TGTGCCAGCAGCCAAGGTGACGGTTCCTACGAGCAGTACTTC. Translated: CASSQGDGSYEQYF.

This clone has only one observation. In DNA, the CDR3 is TGTGCCAGCAGCTTGGCGGCCGGGTCCTTCGGAAACACCGGGGAGCTGTTTTTT. It specifies CASSLAAGSFGNTGELFF. The rearrangement uses TRBV7-9 and TRBJ2-2, with D hard to call. V was shortened by 3 bases and J by 2 bases, with 19 bases between the two germline ends. This CDR3 has 18 residues. In germline, CDR1 is SEHNR, CDR2 FQNEAQ (reference sequence).

The chain carries TRBV3-1 (or the pseudogene TRBV3-2) and TRBJ2-1; D possibly corresponds to TRBD1 (5 bases). V lost 0 bases, J lost 8 bases, and 11 bases lay in between. This CDR3 comprises 14 residues. The germline gives CDR1 LGHDT, CDR2 YNNKEL (reference sequence). The CDR3 region has the DNA TGTGCCAGCAGCCAAGATTGGGGCGTCTATGAGCAGTTCTTC. Encoded protein: CASSQDWGVYEQFF.

This chain joins TRBV4-1 and TRBJ2-5, with 9 positions matching TRBD1. The CDR3 is made up of 15 amino acids. The germline V gene has CDR1 MGHRA and CDR2 YSYEKL. V shed 4 bases, J shed 5 bases, and the junction held 8 bases outside the gene matches. As DNA, the CDR3 is TGCGCCAGCAGCCTAGGACAGGGGAGATGGGAGACCCAGTACTTC. Amino acids: CASSLGQGRWETQYF.

The genes are TRBV11-2 and TRBJ2-5; D perhaps matches TRBD2 (6 bases). The CDR3 totals 12 residues. V lost 1 base and J lost 7, with 7 bases in between. The germline CDR1 and CDR2 sequences are SGHAT and FQNNGV. The CDR3 DNA follows: TGTGCCAGCAGCTTAGCCGGGGGGACCCAGTACTTC. Amino acid sequence: CASSLAGGTQYF.

This sequence joins TRBV18 and TRBJ1-1; 9 bases are a match to TRBD1. Germline V gene data show CDR1 as KGHSH and CDR2 as LQKENI. Trimming removed 1 base from V and 6 bases from J; junction bases left unmatched: 9. The CDR3 runs 16 residues. The CDR3 region is CASSPQQGQGGPEAFF. The CDR3 region has the DNA TGTGCCAGCTCACCACAGCAGGGACAGGGCGGCCCTGAAGCTTTCTTT. The full variable domain, rest sourced from reference TRBV18 and TRBJ1-1, is NAGVMQNPRHLVRRRGQEARLRCSPMKGHSHVYWYRQLPEEGLKFMVYLQKENIIDESGMPKERFSAEFPKEGPSILRIQQVVRGDSAAYFCASSPQQGQGGPEAFFGQGTRLTVV.